This TCR beta chain comes out of a study of cytomegalovirus exposure and HLA in healthy donors. CDR1 SGHNT and CDR2 YYREEE come from the germline V gene (reference sequence). The CDR3 is made up of 14 amino acids. Study outcomes and limitations: Follow-up analysis later connected one missense variant in DCLRE1C with trimming of TCR beta V- and J-genes. There were approximately 150 TCR beta chains listed as cytomegalovirus-associated.

PCR primers comprised 60 Vbeta and 13 Jbeta primers. Source study methods: Later, an analysis found about 80 million unique TCR beta chains, and some 10 million of these were shared. Only in-frame clones appear in the TCRdb table, and some are missing; sequencing was by immunoSEQ multiplex PCR. That table is the source of V, J and clone size, and D and trimming were worked out from the DNA. Of around 190,000 clones detected, roughly 80% appear once; the ten largest clones hold 5.7%. Turning to this clone: The antigen is undetermined.

The receptor comes from a man in his forties in good health and CMV-seronegative. Input material: PBMCs. The V call is TRBV5-4, the J call TRBJ2-5, with D unresolved. Matching the DNA end better, TRBJ2-7 makes the J call doubtful. The CDR3, as DNA: TGTGCCAGCAGCTTTCTACCAAGTAGCTACGAGCAGTACTTC. Translation gives CASSFLPSSYEQYF.